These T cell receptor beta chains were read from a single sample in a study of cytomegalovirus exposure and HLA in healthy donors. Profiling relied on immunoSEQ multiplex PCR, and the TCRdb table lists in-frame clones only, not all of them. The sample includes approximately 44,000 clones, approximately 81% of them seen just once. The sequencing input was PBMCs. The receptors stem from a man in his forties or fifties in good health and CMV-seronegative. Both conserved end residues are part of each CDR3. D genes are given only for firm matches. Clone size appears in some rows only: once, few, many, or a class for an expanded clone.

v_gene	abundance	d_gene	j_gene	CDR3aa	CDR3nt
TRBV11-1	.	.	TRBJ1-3	CASSLGSSSGNTIYF	TGTGCCAGCAGCTTAGGTTCGAGCTCTGGAAACACCATATATTTT
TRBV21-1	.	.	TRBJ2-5	CASSKDGLAGKETQYF	TGTGCCAGCAGCAAAGATGGGCTAGCGGGGAAAGAGACCCAGTACTTC
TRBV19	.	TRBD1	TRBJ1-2	CASSIDPQGEVGYTF	TGTGCCAGTAGTATAGATCCACAGGGGGAAGTTGGCTACACCTTC
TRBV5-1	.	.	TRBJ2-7	CASSLASSGSEQYF	TGCGCCAGCAGCTTGGCCTCCTCAGGGTCCGAGCAGTACTTC
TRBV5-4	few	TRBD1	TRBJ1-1	CASKTGMNTEAFF	TGTGCCAGCAAGACAGGGATGAACACTGAAGCTTTCTTT
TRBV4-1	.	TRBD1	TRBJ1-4	CASSPGQATNEKLFF	TGCGCCAGCAGCCCTGGACAGGCAACTAATGAAAAACTGTTTTTT
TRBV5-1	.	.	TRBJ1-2	CASSLADMVYGYTF	TGCGCCAGCAGCTTGGCGGACATGGTCTATGGCTACACCTTC
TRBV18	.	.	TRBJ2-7	CASSPRPGGSSYEQYF	TGTGCCAGCTCACCACGTCCCGGAGGGAGCTCCTACGAGCAGTACTTC
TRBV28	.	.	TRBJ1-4	CASSPPDTAYEKLFF	TGTGCCAGCAGTCCCCCGGACACCGCTTATGAAAAACTGTTTTTT
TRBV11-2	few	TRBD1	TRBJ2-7	CASSPRFGQGSYEQYF	TGTGCCAGCAGCCCTCGCTTCGGACAGGGGTCCTACGAGCAGTACTTC
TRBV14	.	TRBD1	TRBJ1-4	CASSRGTGFNEKLFF	TGTGCCAGCAGCCGCGGGACAGGATTTAATGAAAAACTGTTTTTT
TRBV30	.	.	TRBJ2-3	CAFGQGGTDTQYF	TGTGCCTTCGGGCAGGGTGGGACAGATACGCAGTATTTT
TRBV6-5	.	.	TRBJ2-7	CASSYSGGASYEQYF	TGTGCCAGCAGTTACTCGGGGGGGGCGTCATACGAGCAGTACTTC
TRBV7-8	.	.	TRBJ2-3	CASSIYRTLSTDTQYF	TGTGCCAGCAGCATCTACAGGACCCTTAGCACAGATACGCAGTATTTT
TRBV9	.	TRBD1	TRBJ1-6	CASSADRVGSPLHF	TGTGCCAGCAGCGCCGACAGGGTCGGTTCACCCCTCCACTTT
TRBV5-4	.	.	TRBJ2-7	CASSLDRQGGYEQYF	TGTGCCAGCAGCTTGGACCGACAGGGAGGCTACGAGCAGTACTTC
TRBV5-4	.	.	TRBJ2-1	CASSFGEAGEQFF	TGTGCCAGCAGCTTTGGAGAGGCGGGTGAGCAGTTCTTC
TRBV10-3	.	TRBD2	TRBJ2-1	CAIRTSGEGGSYNEQFF	TGTGCCATCAGGACTAGCGGAGAGGGGGGCTCCTACAATGAGCAGTTCTTC
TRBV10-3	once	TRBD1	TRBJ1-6	CAIKEGANSPLHF	TGTGCCATCAAGGAGGGGGCGAATTCACCCCTCCACTTT
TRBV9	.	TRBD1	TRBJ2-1	CASSVSQTGNGGQFF	TGTGCCAGCAGCGTATCCCAGACAGGGAATGGTGGGCAGTTCTTC
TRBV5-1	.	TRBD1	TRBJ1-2	CASRLRDRDCGYTF	TGCGCCAGCCGCCTAAGGGACAGGGACTGTGGCTACACCTTC
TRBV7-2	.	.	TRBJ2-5	CASSQQGQETQYF	TGTGCCAGCAGCCAACAGGGCCAAGAGACCCAGTACTTC
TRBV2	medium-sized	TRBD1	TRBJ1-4	CASREPRDRDEKLFF	TGTGCCAGCAGGGAGCCCCGGGACAGGGATGAAAAACTGTTTTTT
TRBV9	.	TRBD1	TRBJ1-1	CASSRQGAGTEAFF	TGTGCCAGCAGTAGACAGGGGGCTGGGACTGAAGCTTTCTTT
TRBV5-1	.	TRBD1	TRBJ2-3	CASSLDGTASTDTQYF	TGCGCCAGCAGCTTAGACGGGACAGCTAGCACAGATACGCAGTATTTT
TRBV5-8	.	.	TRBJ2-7	CASSLRSSYEQYF	TGTGCCAGCAGCCTTCGAAGCTCCTACGAGCAGTACTTC